Below, 31 T cell receptor beta chains from the same sample are listed, as sequenced in a study of T cells in Graves' hyperthyroidism and ophthalmopathy. From RNA transcripts, TCR beta CDR3 regions were amplified. The primer set for the first-round RT-PCR of the TCR CDR3 was HTBI. TCRdb reprocessed the multiplex PCR reads with MiXCR, giving one entry per CDR3 protein. The sample has under 400,000 distinct CDR3 sequences, 25% seen once. The sample taken for sequencing was blood. All receptors derive from a man in his fifties or sixties with Graves' hyperthyroidism.

Worth noting for this clonotype: This may be a read error: a much more frequent sequence differs by one nucleotide. This chain joins TRBV5-1 and TRBJ2-7; D is uncertain. Germline V gene data show CDR1 as SGHRS and CDR2 as YFSETQ. This CDR3 is 12 amino acids long. CDR3: CVSSPDNYEQYF. DNA for the CDR3: TGCGTCAGCAGCCCCGACAACTACGAGCAGTACTTC. The full variable domain, its missing parts supplied by reference TRBV5-1 and TRBJ2-7, is KAGVTQTPRYLIKTRGQQVTLSCSPISGHRSVSWYQQTPGQGLQFLFEYFSETQRNKGNFPGRFSGRQFSNSRSEMNVSTLELGDSALYLCVSSPDNYEQYFGPGTRLTVT.

The chain couples TRBV20-1 to TRBJ2-5; 8 bases align to TRBD2. This CDR3 contains 15 residues. V gave up 2 bases and J gave up 6 bases; unmatched junction bases: 11. Germline V gene sequence: CDR1 DFQATT, CDR2 SNEGSKA (reference sequence). CDR3: CSARPPGAGVQTQYF. The CDR3 DNA follows: TGCAGTGCTAGACCCCCGGGAGCGGGAGTGCAGACCCAGTACTTC.

The chain uses TRBV6-1 and TRBJ2-2; D call uncertain. Per the germline V gene, CDR1 is MNHNS and CDR2 is SASEGT. The CDR3 runs to 15 residues. Between the trimmed V and J ends, which lost 5 bases and 3 bases, there was a span of 13 bases. The CDR3 is CASSLILGDTGELFF. For the CDR3, the DNA is TGTGCCAGCAGTCTTATTCTGGGCGACACCGGGGAGCTGTTTTTT.

The chain uses TRBV5-1 and TRBJ2-7; D remains ambiguous. CDR1 and CDR2 (germline): SGHRS, YFSETQ. The CDR3 is made up of 14 amino acids. V was pared by 0 bases and J by 4 bases, with 11 bases between. DNA of the CDR3: TGCGCCAGCAGCTTGGGGTCTCAGGATTACGAGCAGTACTTC. The encoded protein is CASSLGSQDYEQYF.

The rearrangement uses TRBV14 and TRBJ2-5; D call uncertain. There are 12 residues in the CDR3. CDR1 and CDR2 from the germline V gene are SGHDN and FVKESK. Trimming removed 1 base at V and 7 bases at J, with 7 bases between. The CDR3 nucleotides read TGTGCCAGCAGCCAAGGTTGGGTGACCCAGTACTTC. It specifies CASSQGWVTQYF. The entire variable domain, with the rest obtained from reference TRBV14 and TRBJ2-5, is as follows: EAGVTQFPSHSVIEKGQTVTLRCDPISGHDNLYWYRRVMGKEIKFLLHFVKESKQDESGMPNNRFLAERTGGTYSTLKVQPAELEDSGVYFCASSQGWVTQYFGPGTRLLVL.

The table lists this clonotype with many counts. The CDR3 sequence is CASSAGTDTQYF. The CDR3 coding sequence is TGTGCCAGCTCGGCGGGCACAGATACGCAGTATTTT. The rearrangement links TRBV9 to TRBJ2-3, with D hard to call. The CDR3 loop spans 12 amino acids. V shed 7 bases and J shed 1 base, with 7 bases lying between them. Germline CDR1 SGDLS, CDR2 YYNGEE.

This clonotype came up many times. This chain connects TRBV28 to TRBJ2-7, with D possibly TRBD1 on 6 matching bases. The CDR3 has 14 residues. Germline V gene sequence: CDR1 MDHEN, CDR2 SYDVKM. V lost 6 bases and J lost 5, with 17 bases in between. The CDR3 DNA reads TGTGCCAGCAGCCAACATACGGACAGCAACGAGCAGTACTTC. Its protein is CASSQHTDSNEQYF. Filled out from reference TRBV28 and TRBJ2-7, the complete variable domain reads DVKVTQSSRYLVKRTGEKVFLECVQDMDHENMFWYRQDPGLGLRLIYFSYDVKMKEKGDIPEGYSVSREKKERFSLILESASTNQTSMYLCASSQHTDSNEQYFGPGTRLTVT.

This clonotype turned up a few times. This sequence joins TRBV29-1 and TRBJ1-2; 7 bases match TRBD1. V was pared by 6 bases and J by 5 bases, with 3 bases of the junction left unmatched. Germline CDR1 and CDR2: SQVTM and ANQGSEA. This CDR3 is built from 11 residues. The chain's CDR3 is CSVPGGYGYTF. The CDR3 DNA reads TGCAGCGTACCAGGGGGTTATGGCTACACCTTC.

In this sample, this clonotype turned up many times. The chain has TRBV7-8 and TRBJ2-7, with 11 nucleotides matching TRBD2. The J segment lost 2 bases and the V segment lost 5 bases, leaving 5 bases of the junction unmatched. CDR1 SGHVS and CDR2 FQNEAQ come from the germline V gene. CDR3 length: 15 amino acids. Here the CDR3 DNA reads TGTGCCAGCAGCCCTGGGACTAGCGGCGCCTACGAGCAGTACTTC. Amino acid sequence: CASSPGTSGAYEQYF.

CDR3: CASKRNYEQYF. CDR3 coding DNA: TGTGCCAGCAAACGGAACTACGAGCAGTACTTC. The gene calls are TRBV2 and TRBJ2-7, with no clear D. V lost 7 bases, J lost 3 bases, and 7 bases lay in between. CDR3 length: 11 amino acids. The germline V gene encodes CDR1 SNHLY and CDR2 FYNNEI.

V usage is TRBV29-1 and J usage is TRBJ1-1; maybe TRBD1 (6 bases). The CDR3 is made up of 11 amino acids. Germline V gene sequence: CDR1 SQVTM, CDR2 ANQGSEA. V gave up 7 bases and J gave up 6 bases, with 12 bases separating them. The CDR3 DNA reads TGCAGCGCCCAAGGGGGTTCTGAAGCTTTCTTT. Its protein is CSAQGGSEAFF.

This clonotype has at least ten counts. V gene TRBV20-1 combines with J gene TRBJ2-5; 14 nucleotides align to TRBD2. The CDR3 sequence is 17 residues long. With 0 bases clipped from V and 4 bases from J, the junction kept 7 bases outside the gene matches. In germline, CDR1 is DFQATT, CDR2 SNEGSKA (reference sequence). As DNA, the CDR3 is TGCAGTGCTAGAGAAACCGGGACTAGCGGGAGTCGAGAGACCCAGTACTTC. Protein product: CSARETGTSGSRETQYF.

This clonotype was seen only a few times. V and J are TRBV29-1 and TRBJ2-5; 12 bases line up with TRBD2. This CDR3 is 14 amino acids long. Germline trimming cut 6 bases from V and 2 bases from J; bases unmatched to any gene: 4. CDR1 is SQVTM, CDR2 ANQGSEA, per germline. The CDR3 sequence: CSVGLAGRQETQYF. The CDR3 nucleotides are TGCAGCGTCGGACTAGCGGGAAGGCAAGAGACCCAGTACTTC.

This clonotype has a single count. A single base separates this from a much larger clone, so it may be a read error. The gene calls are TRBV12-3 or TRBV12-4 and TRBJ1-1; the D gene is possibly TRBD1 (6 bases). There are 14 residues in the CDR3. Trimming took off 7 bases at V and 4 bases at J, with 16 bases between the two ends. The CDR3 is CASTDNLGATEAFF. The CDR3 nucleotides read TGTGCCAGCACCGACAACTTGGGGGCCACTGAAGCTTTCTTT.

The rearrangement joins TRBV27 to TRBJ2-3; 12 nucleotides agree with TRBD2. There are 16 residues in the CDR3. Germline assignment: CDR1 MNHEY and CDR2 SMNVEV (reference sequence). J was trimmed by 2 bases and V by 6 bases; bases with no gene match: 6. The CDR3 DNA reads as TGTGCCAGCAGATCCGGACTAGCGGGGTCCACAGATACGCAGTATTTT. Its protein is CASRSGLAGSTDTQYF.

This chain links TRBV29-1 with TRBJ1-2, with 9 nucleotides matching TRBD1. Trimming removed 4 bases from V and 7 bases from J; junction bases left unmatched: 7. Germline assignment: CDR1 SQVTM and CDR2 ANQGSEA. The CDR3 is 13 residues long. The CDR3 region is CSVGGQGGIGYTF. The CDR3 DNA sequence: TGCAGCGTTGGGGGACAGGGAGGCATTGGCTACACCTTC.

This clonotype was seen once. J is TRBJ2-3 and V is TRBV29-1; D is unresolved. CDR1 is SQVTM, CDR2 ANQGSEA, per germline. V gave up 5 bases and J gave up 6 bases, with 6 bases separating them. CDR3 length equals 10 residues. In DNA form, the CDR3 reads TGCAGCGTTTTTGGCGATACGCAGTATTTT. It translates to CSVFGDTQYF.

As DNA, the CDR3 is TGTGCCAGCAGCCCACTAGCGGCCTCCGGGGAGCTGTTTTTT. Encoded protein: CASSPLAASGELFF. The gene calls are TRBV12-3 or TRBV12-4 and TRBJ2-2; 8 nucleotides align to TRBD2. The CDR3 runs 14 residues. V was pared by 6 bases and J by 6 bases, with 6 bases of the junction left unmatched.

The V and J genes are TRBV5-1 and TRBJ2-1, with D possibly TRBD2 on 6 matching bases. Trimming removed 4 bases from V and 10 bases from J, with 21 bases in between. Per the germline V gene, CDR1 is SGHRS and CDR2 is YFSETQ. There are 15 residues in the CDR3. In nucleotides, the CDR3 is TGCGCCAGCAGCCCACGGAGTTATGGAGGGAACGAGCAGTTCTTC. It translates to CASSPRSYGGNEQFF.

This clonotype was observed at least ten times. This chain uses TRBV28 with TRBJ2-5; possibly TRBD1 for D (6 bases). The CDR3 totals 16 residues. V lost 4 bases, J lost 0 bases, and 15 bases lay in between. Germline loops: CDR1 MDHEN, CDR2 SYDVKM. The CDR3 sequence is CASSSTGTLYQETQYF. The CDR3 coding sequence is TGTGCCAGCAGTTCAACCGGGACACTTTACCAAGAGACCCAGTACTTC.

There are many counts of this clonotype. This chain connects TRBV7-6 to TRBJ1-2; 8 bases agree with TRBD1. V trimming: 4 bases; J trimming: 5 bases; junction bases outside the gene matches: 6. Germline-derived CDR1 and CDR2 are SGHVS and FNYEAQ. The CDR3 has 14 amino acids. This CDR3 is CASSSSGTGYGYTF. DNA of the CDR3: TGTGCCAGCAGCTCCAGTGGGACAGGATATGGCTACACCTTC.

In its sample, this clonotype was seen many times. V gene TRBV5-1 combines with J gene TRBJ2-1; 8 nucleotides align to TRBD2. The CDR3 runs 16 residues. CDR1 is SGHRS, CDR2 YFSETQ, per germline. V shed 4 bases, J shed 0 bases, and the junction held 6 bases outside the gene matches. The CDR3 is CASSIGSGSSYNEQFF. In DNA form, the CDR3 reads TGCGCCAGCAGCATAGGGAGCGGGAGCTCCTACAATGAGCAGTTCTTC.

This clonotype appeared many times. The DNA for the CDR3 is TGTGCTAGTGGTTCCGGGACTAGAAGGGATACGCAGTATTTT. The encoded protein is CASGSGTRRDTQYF. The chain carries TRBV12-5 and TRBJ2-3, with 8 bases that match TRBD2. V lost 4 bases to trimming and J lost 6 bases; unmatched junction nucleotides: 6. Germline CDR1 and CDR2: LGHNT and FRNRAP. The CDR3 runs to 14 residues.

The chain has TRBV24-1 and TRBJ2-3; 7 nucleotides agree with TRBD2. The V gene's germline CDR1 is KGHDR and CDR2 SFDVKD. CDR3 size: 17 residues. After removal of 1 base from V and 1 base from J, the junction contained 7 bases not matched to a gene. In nucleotides, the CDR3 is TGTGCCACCAGTGATTTTCTTTCGGCGGGGGGCACAGATACGCAGTATTTT. This gives the protein CATSDFLSAGGTDTQYF.

V and J are TRBV30 and TRBJ2-7; 8 nucleotides agree with TRBD1. The CDR3 runs 15 residues. V gave up 0 bases and J gave up 4 bases; unmatched junction bases: 8. Germline V CDR1 and CDR2: GTSNPN, SVGIG (reference sequence). CDR3 DNA sequence: TGTGCCTGGAGTGTGGGCCACACAGGGGGGTACGAGCAGTACTTC. This translates into CAWSVGHTGGYEQYF.

This clonotype has a count of ten or more. The chain uses TRBV11-2 and TRBJ2-3; TRBD2 matches at 10 bases. CDR1 and CDR2 (germline): SGHAT, FQNNGV. V was clipped by 5 bases and J by 2 bases; unmatched bases: 4. The CDR3 contains 15 residues. CDR3 amino acids: CASSILAGATDTQYF. The CDR3 bases are TGTGCCAGCAGCATCCTAGCGGGAGCCACAGATACGCAGTATTTT.

In DNA, the CDR3 is TGTGCCTGGAGTGGTACGGACTCTGGAAACACCATATATTTT. It encodes CAWSGTDSGNTIYF. The chain combines TRBV30 with TRBJ1-3; D is unclear. CDR3 length equals 14 residues. In germline, CDR1 is GTSNPN, CDR2 SVGIG (reference sequence). Trimming took off 1 base at V and 0 bases at J, with 7 bases between the two ends.

This chain joins TRBV6-1 and TRBJ1-2, with no clear D. The germline V and J ends were trimmed by 1 base and 1 base, with 7 bases remaining between them. Germline V lookup: CDR1 MNHNS, CDR2 SASEGT. The CDR3 loop spans 14 amino acids. The CDR3: CASSEVSGNYGYTF. The CDR3 nucleotides are TGTGCCAGCAGTGAAGTGTCGGGTAACTATGGCTACACCTTC.

This clonotype was detected only once. The V and J genes are TRBV7-2 and TRBJ2-7; 13 nucleotides match TRBD2. Germline V lookup: CDR1 SGHTA, CDR2 FQGNSA. With 0 bases clipped from V and 4 bases from J, the junction kept 3 bases outside the gene matches. This CDR3 is built from 16 residues. CDR3 sequence reads: CASSLALAGGFYEQYF. The DNA of the CDR3 is TGTGCCAGCAGCTTAGCACTAGCGGGAGGGTTTTACGAGCAGTACTTC.

The rearrangement links TRBV20-1 to TRBJ2-5; 7 bases fit TRBD1. The CDR3 has 12 amino acids. The germline CDR1 and CDR2 sequences are DFQATT and SNEGSKA (reference sequence). V dropped 5 bases and J dropped 5; count of bases not matched to a gene: 5. The CDR3 reads CSARQGVETQYF. CDR3 DNA: TGCAGTGCTCGACAGGGAGTGGAGACCCAGTACTTC.

The rearrangement links TRBV3-1 to TRBJ2-6; D may correspond to TRBD1 or TRBD2 (5 bases each). CDR1 is LGHDT and CDR2 is YNNKEL in the germline V gene (reference sequence). Trimming stripped 4 bases from V and 3 bases from J, with 13 bases between. The CDR3 is made up of 16 amino acids. CDR3 in amino acids: CASSLGRTFGANVLTF. The CDR3 DNA follows: TGTGCCAGCAGCCTGGGACGGACCTTTGGGGCCAACGTCCTGACTTTC.